These 24 T cell receptor beta chains came from one sample sequenced in a study of cytomegalovirus exposure and HLA in healthy donors. TCRdb keeps only in-frame clones here, not all; method: immunoSEQ multiplex PCR. The sample carries under 85,000 clones, about 94% recorded once. The specimen sequenced was PBMCs. The receptors were sampled from a woman aged 18-29 years in good health and CMV-seronegative.

This rearrangement joins TRBV27 to TRBJ2-7; TRBD1 matches 10 bases. The CDR3 runs to 14 residues. Germline-derived CDR1 and CDR2 are MNHEY and SMNVEV (reference sequence). The V segment lost 6 bases and the J segment 2 bases; nucleotides outside the gene matches: 4. Written as DNA, the CDR3 is TGTGCCAGCAGACGGACAGGGGGTACCTACGAGCAGTACTTC. Translating gives CASRRTGGTYEQYF.

The V and J genes are TRBV9 and TRBJ2-3; D remains unclear. The CDR3 has 13 residues. V lost 0 bases to trimming and J lost 6 bases, with 8 bases between them. Germline assignment: CDR1 SGDLS and CDR2 YYNGEE. The CDR3 nucleotides are TGTGCCAGCAGCGTAGATGGCTGGGATACGCAGTATTTT. It encodes CASSVDGWDTQYF.

This sequence joins TRBV5-6 and TRBJ1-5; TRBD1 agrees at 8 bases. The CDR3 runs 14 residues. J gave up 2 bases and V 3 bases, and 1 base lay outside the gene matches. The germline gives CDR1 SGHDT, CDR2 YYEEEE. This chain's CDR3 is CASSSGGGNQPQHF. The CDR3 DNA sequence: TGTGCCAGCAGCTCAGGGGGCGGCAATCAGCCCCAGCATTTT.

The chain carries TRBV18 and TRBJ2-5; TRBD2 might be the D (5 bases). V was pared by 6 bases and J by 0 bases, with 8 bases between. The CDR3 is 13 amino acids. Germline V gene data show CDR1 as KGHSH and CDR2 as LQKENI. This CDR3 reads CASSPRDQETQYF. CDR3 DNA sequence: TGTGCCAGCTCCCCGAGGGACCAAGAGACCCAGTACTTC.

The chain joins TRBV11-2 to TRBJ2-7; D not resolved. This CDR3 is built from 14 residues. The ends were cut back, 3 bases at V and 1 base at J, with 10 bases in the middle. CDR1 is SGHAT, CDR2 FQNNGV, per germline. CDR3 loop: CASSFDPESYEQYF. The CDR3 nucleotides are TGTGCCAGCAGCTTTGATCCGGAGTCCTACGAGCAGTACTTC.

The rearrangement uses TRBV30 and TRBJ1-4; no clear D. V lost 5 bases and J lost 4, with 14 bases in between. CDR3 length equals 14 residues. The V gene's germline CDR1 is GTSNPN and CDR2 SVGIG (reference sequence). Here the CDR3 DNA reads TGTGCCTGGGGAGCCCCGGGTCTTAATGAAAAACTGTTTTTT. Protein sequence: CAWGAPGLNEKLFF.

The chain carries TRBV7-6 and TRBJ2-5; TRBD1 might be the D (6 bases). The CDR3 is 16 residues long. The germline V and J ends were trimmed by 1 base and 1 base, with 13 bases remaining between them. CDR1 SGHVS and CDR2 FNYEAQ come from the germline V gene. CDR3 sequence (DNA): TGTGCCAGCAGCTTAGAGTCAGACAGGTTCCAAGAGACCCAGTACTTC. It encodes CASSLESDRFQETQYF.

The genes are TRBV4-1 and TRBJ1-2; TRBD1 agrees at 8 bases. In germline, CDR1 is MGHRA, CDR2 YSYEKL. The J segment lost 2 bases and the V segment lost 1 base, leaving 9 bases of the junction unmatched. The CDR3 has 17 residues. CDR3 residues: CASSQATGASLNYGYTF. In DNA, the CDR3 is TGCGCCAGCAGCCAAGCGACAGGGGCCTCTCTGAACTATGGCTACACCTTC.

This clone came up once. The gene calls are TRBV7-8 and TRBJ2-7; the D is unclear. The V gene's germline CDR1 is SGHVS and CDR2 FQNEAQ. This CDR3 is built from 14 residues. Trimming shortened V by 1 base and J by 2 bases, and 9 bases separated the two germline ends. The CDR3, as DNA: TGTGCCAGCAGCTTAGGCCCGGAGCCCTACGAGCAGTACTTC. It encodes CASSLGPEPYEQYF.

This chain uses TRBV4-2 with TRBJ2-4, with 10 positions matching TRBD2. The CDR3 runs to 18 residues. Germline CDR1 LGHNA, CDR2 YNFKEQ. The trim removed 1 base at V and 1 base at J, leaving 7 bases unmatched. The CDR3 nucleotides are TGTGCCAGCAGCCAAGGAGCGGGGGGGCGTGGGGCCAAAAACATTCAGTACTTC. This sequence encodes CASSQGAGGRGAKNIQYF.

The V gene is TRBV4-3, the J gene TRBJ2-7; possibly TRBD2 for D (5 bases). Per germline, CDR1 LGHNA and CDR2 YSLEER. This CDR3 has 13 amino acids. Trimming removed 4 bases from V and 3 bases from J, with 10 bases in between. The CDR3 sequence is CASSPHRGYEQYF. In DNA, the CDR3 is TGCGCCAGCAGCCCCCACCGGGGCTACGAGCAGTACTTC.

The chain recombines TRBV25-1 with TRBJ1-1; no clear D. Germline assignment: CDR1 MGHDK and CDR2 SYGVNS. This CDR3 is built from 18 residues. Deletions cut 3 bases from V and 0 bases from J, with 20 bases between. The CDR3 here is CASSDPKTVVTLNTEAFF. CDR3 in DNA: TGTGCCAGCAGTGATCCCAAAACAGTAGTAACATTGAACACTGAAGCTTTCTTT.

The rearrangement joins TRBV6-6 to TRBJ2-1, with 7 positions matching TRBD2. Germline CDR1 is MNHNY and CDR2 is SVGAGI (reference sequence). The CDR3 spans 15 residues. V shed 5 bases, J shed 7 bases, and the junction held 11 bases outside the gene matches. CDR3 coding DNA: TGTGCCAGCAGTACGACTAGCCGTTCCAAGAATGAGCAGTTCTTC. This sequence encodes CASSTTSRSKNEQFF.

The chain employs TRBV27 and TRBJ1-1; TRBD1 agrees at 8 bases. Trimming at V came to 6 bases and at J to 2 bases, leaving 8 bases not matched to a gene. The CDR3 covers 15 residues. Per germline, CDR1 MNHEY and CDR2 SMNVEV (reference sequence). The CDR3 is CASRDRAGTNTEAFF. The CDR3, as DNA: TGTGCCAGCAGGGACAGGGCCGGGACTAACACTGAAGCTTTCTTT.

This clone has a single count. This sequence joins TRBV18 and TRBJ1-2; possibly TRBD1 for D (6 bases). This CDR3 has 16 residues. Germline V gives CDR1 KGHSH, CDR2 LQKENI. V was pared by 0 bases and J by 3 bases, with 14 bases between. CDR3 bases: TGTGCCAGCTCACCACCAATGAGGGGGAGTTACTATGGCTACACCTTC. It specifies CASSPPMRGSYYGYTF.

The chain carries TRBV5-4 and TRBJ2-3; 11 bases match TRBD2. CDR3 length: 16 amino acids. The junction had 4 bases not matched to a gene; V was cut back by 1 base and J by 3 bases. Looked up from germline, CDR1 is SGHNT and CDR2 is YYREEE (reference sequence). As DNA, the CDR3 is TGTGCCAGCAGCTTGCCTCTAGCGGGGGGAACAGATACGCAGTATTTT. It translates to CASSLPLAGGTDTQYF.

The chain recombines TRBV7-9 with TRBJ2-3; TRBD2 might be the D (5 bases). The CDR3 has 17 amino acids. Germline V gives CDR1 SEHNR, CDR2 FQNEAQ (reference sequence). Trimming took off 2 bases at V and 2 bases at J, with 17 bases between the two ends. The chain's CDR3 is CASSLIPGIETTDTQYF. In nucleotides, the CDR3 is TGTGCCAGCAGCTTAATTCCCGGGATTGAGACCACAGATACGCAGTATTTT.

The rearrangement links TRBV19 to TRBJ1-4; D is ambiguous. Trimming left V 5 bases short and J 0 bases short, with 10 bases between. Germline values: CDR1 LNHDA, CDR2 SQIVND (reference sequence). The CDR3 is 15 residues long. The CDR3 here is CASSFRLATNEKLFF. The CDR3 DNA sequence: TGTGCCAGTAGTTTTAGACTTGCAACTAATGAAAAACTGTTTTTT.

The chain has TRBV10-1 and TRBJ2-5; the D gene is possibly TRBD1 (7 bases). The V and J ends lost 5 bases and 4 bases respectively, with 11 bases between them. This CDR3 spans 13 amino acids. Looked up from germline, CDR1 is WNHNN and CDR2 is SYGVQD (reference sequence). CDR3 DNA: TGCGCCAGCAGTCAGGGGGGTCCAGAGACCCAGTACTTC. It codes for CASSQGGPETQYF.

The V call is TRBV11-2, the J call TRBJ1-1; D is perhaps TRBD1 (5 bases). The germline V and J ends were trimmed by 0 bases and 4 bases, with 12 bases remaining between them. Germline values: CDR1 SGHAT, CDR2 FQNNGV. This CDR3 contains 15 residues. CDR3 nucleotide sequence: TGTGCCAGCAGCTTAGACGGTGGGGCTGGCACTGAAGCTTTCTTT. Amino acids: CASSLDGGAGTEAFF.

This clone has a single count. This chain joins TRBV4-3 and TRBJ2-2; TRBD1 matches at 10 bases. Trimming at V came to 0 bases and at J to 4 bases, leaving 5 bases not matched to a gene. This CDR3 is built from 17 residues. CDR1 LGHNA and CDR2 YSLEER come from the germline V gene. This CDR3 reads CASSQDGGTGVTGELFF. The CDR3 nucleotides are TGCGCCAGCAGCCAAGATGGAGGGACAGGGGTCACCGGGGAGCTGTTTTTT.

The gene calls are TRBV7-8 and TRBJ1-2; 10 positions agree with TRBD1. Per germline, CDR1 SGHVS and CDR2 FQNEAQ. V dropped 1 base and J dropped 7; count of bases not matched to a gene: 9. The CDR3 contains 16 residues. The CDR3 region has the DNA TGTGCCAGCAGCTTAGTTGGGACAGGGGCCTTTGTTGGCTACACCTTC. It codes for CASSLVGTGAFVGYTF.

The sample holds one count of this clone. The chain recombines TRBV10-2 with TRBJ2-4; 8 nucleotides match TRBD2. Germline CDR1 reads WSHSY; CDR2 reads SAAADI. The length of the CDR3 is 16 residues. After removal of 2 bases from V and 1 base from J, the junction contained 4 bases not matched to a gene. The chain's CDR3 is CASSENGRGAKNIQYF. The CDR3 bases are TGCGCCAGCAGTGAGAACGGGAGGGGGGCCAAAAACATTCAGTACTTC.

The V call is TRBV29-1, the J call TRBJ2-1; tentatively, D is TRBD1 (6 bases). This CDR3 region has 16 residues. The germline V and J ends were trimmed by 7 bases and 0 bases, with 19 bases remaining between them. The germline V gene has CDR1 SQVTM and CDR2 ANQGSEA. This CDR3 is CSAVTGSLSSYNEQFF. The CDR3 DNA sequence: TGCAGCGCTGTTACAGGGTCCCTTAGCTCCTACAATGAGCAGTTCTTC.